This passage covers 30 T cell receptor beta chains from one sample sequenced in a study of blood T cell repertoires in COVID-19. The method was immunoSEQ multiplex PCR; TCRdb's version includes in-frame clones alone and lacks a portion of them. Of roughly 330,000 clones in the sample, 89% are singletons; the top ten hold 6.4%. Source material: peripheral blood. These TCRs come from a man in his late teens or twenties who had recovered from COVID-19.

The rearrangement links TRBV19 to TRBJ2-7; TRBD1 matches at 10 bases. V shed 5 bases, J shed 3 bases, and the junction held 16 bases outside the gene matches. Looked up from germline, CDR1 is LNHDA and CDR2 is SQIVND (reference sequence). The length of the CDR3 is 18 residues. Written as DNA, the CDR3 is TGTGCCAGTAGTGCCTCATTCGGGACAGGGGAATCCCACTACGAGCAGTACTTC. The encoded protein is CASSASFGTGESHYEQYF.

The chain employs TRBV6-8 and TRBJ2-7; 7 bases fit TRBD2. The CDR3 is 15 amino acids. Germline V lookup: CDR1 MNHGY, CDR2 SAAAGT. The trim removed 8 bases at V and 4 bases at J, leaving 14 bases unmatched. CDR3 in DNA: TGTGCCAGCCTGGGGAGGGCGCGGGGTCCTTACGAGCAGTACTTC. This sequence encodes CASLGRARGPYEQYF.

The chain combines TRBV7-9 with TRBJ2-7; 8 bases match TRBD1. V lost 4 bases, J lost 3 bases, and 8 bases stayed unmatched. Germline-derived CDR1 and CDR2 are SEHNR and FQNEAQ (reference sequence). The CDR3 totals 15 residues. The CDR3, as DNA: TGTGCCAGCAGCTCCAGGGGGCCATCTCTCTACGAGCAGTACTTC. The encoded protein is CASSSRGPSLYEQYF.

V and J are TRBV9 and TRBJ2-7; no firm D call. CDR1 and CDR2 (germline): SGDLS, YYNGEE. This CDR3 contains 13 residues. Between the trimmed V and J ends, which lost 1 base and 7 bases, there was a span of 12 bases. The CDR3 protein is CASSVRLLEEQYF. The CDR3, as DNA: TGTGCCAGCAGCGTACGCCTTTTGGAGGAGCAGTACTTC.

This chain links TRBV3-1 (or the pseudogene TRBV3-2) with TRBJ1-6; D is possibly TRBD1 (6 bases). V lost 1 base and J lost 6, with 10 bases in between. The V gene's germline CDR1 is LGHDT and CDR2 YNNKEL (reference sequence). The CDR3 has 15 residues. The CDR3 loop reads CASSQGTAINSPLHF. CDR3 in DNA: TGTGCCAGCAGCCAAGGGACAGCGATTAATTCACCCCTCCACTTT.

This clone has a single count. This chain links TRBV11-1 with TRBJ2-3; 10 nucleotides match TRBD2. The length of the CDR3 is 16 residues. V trimming: 7 bases; J trimming: 1 base; junction bases outside the gene matches: 8. CDR1 and CDR2 from the germline V gene are SGHAT and FQDESV (reference sequence). This chain's CDR3 is CASTLPGTSGTDTQYF. The CDR3 DNA reads as TGTGCCAGCACACTACCCGGGACTAGCGGCACAGATACGCAGTATTTT.

This sequence joins TRBV7-9 and TRBJ2-7; 9 bases fit TRBD1. The CDR3 has 18 residues. V dropped 1 base and J dropped 2; count of bases not matched to a gene: 12. From germline, CDR1 is SEHNR and CDR2 FQNEAQ (reference sequence). DNA for the CDR3: TGTGCCAGCAGCTTAGAAGGGACAGGGAACCGGCGCACCTACGAGCAGTACTTC. This gives the protein CASSLEGTGNRRTYEQYF.

This sequence joins TRBV19 and TRBJ2-3; 8 nucleotides line up with TRBD2. Germline trimming cut 0 bases from V and 4 bases from J; bases unmatched to any gene: 9. The CDR3 consists of 17 residues. Germline-derived CDR1 and CDR2 are LNHDA and SQIVND (reference sequence). The CDR3 DNA sequence: TGTGCCAGTAGTATAGATCCAGCGGGAGTAGTTGCAGATACGCAGTATTTT. Translating it yields CASSIDPAGVVADTQYF.

This chain connects TRBV27 to TRBJ2-2, with 11 bases lining up with TRBD2. The trim removed 10 bases at V and 1 base at J, leaving 2 bases unmatched. The germline gives CDR1 MNHEY, CDR2 SMNVEV (reference sequence). The CDR3 contains 14 residues. The DNA of the CDR3 is TGTGCCACACTAGCGGGGGTGAACACCGGGGAGCTGTTTTTT. Protein product: CATLAGVNTGELFF.

This chain links TRBV9 with TRBJ1-3, with unresolved D. This CDR3 is built from 13 residues. Germline V gene data show CDR1 as SGDLS and CDR2 as YYNGEE. The V end was cut by 4 bases, the J end by 6 bases, with 11 bases between. The chain's CDR3 is CASSPGLENTIYF. The CDR3, as DNA: TGTGCCAGCAGCCCTGGACTCGAAAACACCATATATTTT.

This chain links TRBV7-3 with TRBJ2-2; TRBD2 matches at 9 bases. Germline V lookup: CDR1 SGHTA, CDR2 FQGTGA. The CDR3 contains 17 residues. V dropped 3 bases and J dropped 5; count of bases not matched to a gene: 10. CDR3 region: CASSFNLAGGRTGELFF. In DNA, the CDR3 is TGTGCCAGCAGCTTTAACTTGGCGGGAGGGAGGACCGGGGAGCTGTTTTTT.

The chain has TRBV7-4 and TRBJ1-5; 8 bases line up with TRBD1. Germline trimming cut 8 bases from V and 3 bases from J; bases unmatched to any gene: 18. Looked up from germline, CDR1 is SGHVT and CDR2 is SQSDAQ. The CDR3 is made up of 18 amino acids. The CDR3 here is CASDPGQGASSYNQPQHF. CDR3 DNA sequence: TGTGCCAGCGACCCGGGGCAGGGGGCGTCGAGTTACAATCAGCCCCAGCATTTT.

This clone showed up just a few times. As DNA, the CDR3 is TGTGCCAGCAGCGACGGACAGGGAGAATGGCAGCCCCAGCATTTT. Its translation is CASSDGQGEWQPQHF. The chain links TRBV7-6 to TRBJ1-5; 8 bases are shared with TRBD1. The J segment lost 7 bases and the V segment lost 5 bases, leaving 10 bases of the junction unmatched. The CDR3 covers 15 residues. Germline V lookup: CDR1 SGHVS, CDR2 FNYEAQ.

The chain couples TRBV5-1 to TRBJ2-1, with 12 bases aligning to TRBD2. The V gene's germline CDR1 is SGHRS and CDR2 YFSETQ. Trimming cost V 0 bases and J 6 bases; bases outside gene matches: 1. This CDR3 is built from 15 residues. The CDR3 DNA is TGCGCCAGCAGCTTGGTGACTAGCGGGGGCAATGAGCAGTTCTTC. This gives the protein CASSLVTSGGNEQFF.

The rearrangement links TRBV7-9 to TRBJ2-7; TRBD1 aligns across 7 bases. CDR3 length equals 14 residues. Germline-derived CDR1 and CDR2 are SEHNR and FQNEAQ (reference sequence). Trimming cost V 2 bases and J 2 bases; bases outside gene matches: 3. The CDR3 is CASSLRDRPYEQYF. CDR3 DNA sequence: TGTGCCAGCAGCTTACGGGACAGACCCTACGAGCAGTACTTC.

This clone was recorded only once. This chain uses TRBV9 with TRBJ1-1; 8 nucleotides agree with TRBD1. CDR1 and CDR2 from the germline V gene are SGDLS and YYNGEE. The CDR3 extends over 15 amino acids. The J segment lost 1 base and the V segment lost 1 base, leaving 3 bases of the junction unmatched. The DNA for the CDR3 is TGTGCCAGCAGCGTATCAACAGGGGGGAACACTGAAGCTTTCTTT. Protein product: CASSVSTGGNTEAFF.

The CDR3 region is CASCQGQHNQPQHF. The CDR3 region has the DNA TGTGCCAGCTGCCAGGGACAGCATAATCAGCCCCAGCATTTT. The V call is TRBV19, the J call TRBJ1-5, with TRBD1 matching 7 bases. The germline V gene has CDR1 LNHDA and CDR2 SQIVND (reference sequence). This CDR3 comprises 14 residues. V shed 9 bases and J 4 bases; nucleotides not matched to a gene: 9. Combining the CDR3 with reference TRBV19 and TRBJ1-5 gives the whole variable domain DGGITQSPKYLFRKEGQNVTLSCEQNLNHDAMYWYRQDPGQGLRLIYYSQIVNDFQKGDIAEGYSVSREKKESFPLTVTSAQKNPTAFYLCASCQGQHNQPQHFGDGTRLSIL.

The rearrangement joins TRBV5-4 to TRBJ2-1; D unresolved. The V and J ends lost 4 bases and 8 bases respectively, with 19 bases between them. The CDR3 length is 15 residues. Germline V gives CDR1 SGHNT, CDR2 YYREEE (reference sequence). The CDR3 here is CASSARPRFVDEQFF. CDR3 in DNA: TGTGCCAGCAGCGCCCGGCCCAGGTTCGTCGATGAGCAGTTCTTC.

The chain joins TRBV11-2 to TRBJ1-1; D is uncertain. Germline-derived CDR1 and CDR2 are SGHAT and FQNNGV. The CDR3 extends over 15 amino acids. Trimming shortened V by 1 base and J by 2 bases, and 11 bases separated the two germline ends. DNA for the CDR3: TGTGCCAGCAGCTTAGTGGCAGGACTAAACACTGAAGCTTTCTTT. It translates to CASSLVAGLNTEAFF.

The rearrangement joins TRBV9 to TRBJ1-6; 7 bases map to TRBD1. V shed 4 bases, J shed 7 bases, and the junction held 5 bases outside the gene matches. The germline gives CDR1 SGDLS, CDR2 YYNGEE. CDR3 length: 14 amino acids. The CDR3 sequence: CASSKTGLNSPLHF. The CDR3 bases are TGTGCCAGCAGCAAGACAGGGTTGAATTCACCCCTCCACTTT.

The V and J genes are TRBV6-5 and TRBJ1-1; perhaps TRBD1 as D (6 bases). CDR1 is MNHEY, CDR2 SVGAGI, per germline. V lost 8 bases and J 1 base, leaving 14 bases between the germline ends. CDR3 length: 14 amino acids. The chain's CDR3 is CASGSQQGNTEAFF. For the CDR3, the DNA is TGTGCCAGCGGATCTCAACAGGGGAACACTGAAGCTTTCTTT.

V gene TRBV19 combines with J gene TRBJ1-2; TRBD1 matches 9 bases. V was clipped by 9 bases and J by 8 bases; unmatched bases: 22. CDR3 length equals 17 residues. CDR1 and CDR2 (germline): LNHDA, SQIVND (reference sequence). The CDR3 DNA sequence: TGTGCCAGCTATAGCCGATCATACCGGGACAGGGTGGAGGGCTACACCTTC. Its protein is CASYSRSYRDRVEGYTF. The whole variable domain, remainder taken from reference TRBV19 and TRBJ1-2, is DGGITQSPKYLFRKEGQNVTLSCEQNLNHDAMYWYRQDPGQGLRLIYYSQIVNDFQKGDIAEGYSVSREKKESFPLTVTSAQKNPTAFYLCASYSRSYRDRVEGYTFGSGTRLTVV.

This clone was seen only once. CDR3 DNA: TGTGCCAGTAGTATCGCCGGGACAGGGTACTCCGAGCAGTACTTC. It codes for CASSIAGTGYSEQYF. The chain recombines TRBV19 with TRBJ2-7, with 9 bases lining up with TRBD1. Trimming at V came to 3 bases and at J to 6 bases, leaving 9 bases not matched to a gene. CDR3 size: 15 residues. In germline, CDR1 is LNHDA, CDR2 SQIVND (reference sequence).

The chain employs TRBV18 and TRBJ1-2, with 7 bases fitting TRBD1. The CDR3 has 15 amino acids. The V and J ends lost 4 bases and 4 bases, in that order; junction bases with no gene match: 9. Germline CDR1 KGHSH, CDR2 LQKENI. The CDR3 DNA is TGTGCCAGCTCACTTGAGGACAGGCCTGCCTATGGCTACACCTTC. Translating it yields CASSLEDRPAYGYTF. Based on the CDR3 plus reference TRBV18 and TRBJ1-2, the full variable domain is NAGVMQNPRHLVRRRGQEARLRCSPMKGHSHVYWYRQLPEEGLKFMVYLQKENIIDESGMPKERFSAEFPKEGPSILRIQQVVRGDSAAYFCASSLEDRPAYGYTFGSGTRLTVV.

The J gene is TRBJ1-6, the V gene TRBV7-9, with 8 bases identical to TRBD1. V lost 3 bases, J lost 7 bases, and 2 bases stayed unmatched. The CDR3 contains 14 residues. Germline V gene data show CDR1 as SEHNR and CDR2 as FQNEAQ (reference sequence). The CDR3 reads CASSFGQGNSPLHF. CDR3 bases: TGTGCCAGCAGCTTTGGACAGGGCAATTCACCCCTCCACTTT. Based on the CDR3 plus reference TRBV7-9 and TRBJ1-6, the full variable domain is DTGVSQNPRHKITKRGQNVTFRCDPISEHNRLYWYRQTLGQGPEFLTYFQNEAQLEKSRLLSDRFSAERPKGSFSTLEIQRTEQGDSAMYLCASSFGQGNSPLHFGNGTRLTVT.

The V gene is TRBV7-9, the J gene TRBJ2-7; the match to TRBD1 covers 10 bases. Germline V gene lookup returns CDR1 SEHNR and CDR2 FQNEAQ (reference sequence). V shed 5 bases, J shed 0 bases, and the junction held 13 bases outside the gene matches. This CDR3 is 18 amino acids long. CDR3 sequence reads: CASSNRDRGGFSSYEQYF. DNA for the CDR3: TGTGCCAGCAGCAACCGGGACAGGGGCGGTTTTAGCTCCTACGAGCAGTACTTC.

The chain is built from TRBV7-2 and TRBJ2-4; D is uncertain. The germline V gene has CDR1 SGHTA and CDR2 FQGNSA. There are 14 residues in the CDR3. The V end was cut by 4 bases, the J end by 1 base, with 8 bases between. The CDR3 spells CASSSTRAKNIQYF. The CDR3 DNA sequence: TGTGCCAGCAGCTCAACTCGGGCCAAAAACATTCAGTACTTC.

The rearrangement joins TRBV18 to TRBJ1-6; tentative D call: TRBD1 (5 bases). Trimming left V 2 bases short and J 9 bases short, with 14 bases between. Germline V gene lookup returns CDR1 KGHSH and CDR2 LQKENI. CDR3 size: 15 residues. DNA of the CDR3: TGTGCCAGCTCACCATCTTCAGGGTCCGGTTCACCCCTCCACTTT. Residues: CASSPSSGSGSPLHF.

The gene calls are TRBV6-5 and TRBJ2-2; 10 bases are a match to TRBD2. After removal of 1 base from V and 6 bases from J, the junction contained 2 bases not matched to a gene. This CDR3 has 15 residues. The germline V gene has CDR1 MNHEY and CDR2 SVGAGI. The DNA for the CDR3 is TGTGCCAGCAGTTACTGGACTAGCGGCGCCGGGGAGCTGTTTTTT. This encodes CASSYWTSGAGELFF.

The chain joins TRBV9 to TRBJ1-2; TRBD1 agrees at 8 bases. Germline loops: CDR1 SGDLS, CDR2 YYNGEE. The CDR3 runs 17 residues. The junction had 16 bases not matched to a gene; V was cut back by 4 bases and J by 5 bases. CDR3 loop: CASSSNLGQALEYGYTF. In DNA, the CDR3 is TGTGCCAGCAGCTCTAACCTGGGACAGGCCTTGGAGTATGGCTACACCTTC.